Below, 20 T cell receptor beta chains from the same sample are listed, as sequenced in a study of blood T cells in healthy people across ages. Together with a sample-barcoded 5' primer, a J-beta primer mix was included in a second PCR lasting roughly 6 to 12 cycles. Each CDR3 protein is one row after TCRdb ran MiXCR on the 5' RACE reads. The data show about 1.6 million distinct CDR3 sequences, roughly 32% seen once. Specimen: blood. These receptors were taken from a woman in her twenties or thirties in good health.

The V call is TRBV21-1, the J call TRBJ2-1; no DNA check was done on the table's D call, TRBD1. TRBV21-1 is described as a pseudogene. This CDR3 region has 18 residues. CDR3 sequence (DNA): TGTGCCAGCAGCAAAGATAGGAGGGGACAGGCCTCCTACAATGGGCAGTTCTTC. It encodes CASSKDRRGQASYNGQFF.

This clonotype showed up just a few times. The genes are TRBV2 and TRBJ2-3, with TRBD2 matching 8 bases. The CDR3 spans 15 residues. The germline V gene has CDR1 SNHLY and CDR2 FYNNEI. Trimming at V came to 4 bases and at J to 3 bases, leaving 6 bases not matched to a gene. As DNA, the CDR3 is TGTGCCAGCAGTGTTGAGCGGGAGAGGACAGATACGCAGTATTTT. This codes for CASSVERERTDTQYF.

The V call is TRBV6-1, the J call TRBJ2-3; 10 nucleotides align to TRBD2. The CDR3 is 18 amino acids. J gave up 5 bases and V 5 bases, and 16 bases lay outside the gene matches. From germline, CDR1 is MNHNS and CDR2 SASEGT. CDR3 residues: CASSPGLAVFMARDTQYF. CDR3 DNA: TGTGCCAGCAGTCCCGGACTAGCGGTTTTCATGGCTCGAGATACGCAGTATTTT.

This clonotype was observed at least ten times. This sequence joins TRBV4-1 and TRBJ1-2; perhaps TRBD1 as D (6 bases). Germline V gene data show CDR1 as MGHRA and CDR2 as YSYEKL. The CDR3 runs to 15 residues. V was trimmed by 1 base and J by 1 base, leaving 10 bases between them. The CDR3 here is CASSQVGGDNYGYTF. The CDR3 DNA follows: TGCGCCAGCAGCCAAGTAGGGGGAGATAACTATGGCTACACCTTC.

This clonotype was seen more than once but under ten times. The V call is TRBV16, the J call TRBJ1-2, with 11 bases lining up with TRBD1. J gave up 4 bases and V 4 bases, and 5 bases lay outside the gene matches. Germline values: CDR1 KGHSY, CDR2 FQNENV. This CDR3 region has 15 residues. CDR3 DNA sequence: TGTGCCAGCAGCCCGGGGGACAGGGGGACCTATGGCTACACCTTC. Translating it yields CASSPGDRGTYGYTF.

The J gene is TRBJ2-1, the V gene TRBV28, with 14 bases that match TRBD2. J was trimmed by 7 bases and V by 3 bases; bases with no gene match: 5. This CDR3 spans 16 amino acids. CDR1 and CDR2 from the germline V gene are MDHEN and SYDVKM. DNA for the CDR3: TGTGCCAGCAGTTTTGGGGGACTAGCGGGGGTGAATGAGCAGTTCTTC. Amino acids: CASSFGGLAGVNEQFF.

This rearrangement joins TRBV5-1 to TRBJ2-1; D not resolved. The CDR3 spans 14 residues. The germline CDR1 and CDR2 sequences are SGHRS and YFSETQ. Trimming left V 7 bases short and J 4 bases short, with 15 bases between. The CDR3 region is CASFPTESYNEQFF. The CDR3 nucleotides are TGCGCCAGCTTCCCGACTGAGAGTTACAATGAGCAGTTCTTC.

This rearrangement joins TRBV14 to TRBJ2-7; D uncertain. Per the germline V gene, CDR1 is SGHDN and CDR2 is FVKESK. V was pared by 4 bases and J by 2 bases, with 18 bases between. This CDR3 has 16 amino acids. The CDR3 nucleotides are TGTGCCAGCAGCCCGCGACTCAACCCCCAACCCTACGAGCAGTACTTC. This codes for CASSPRLNPQPYEQYF.

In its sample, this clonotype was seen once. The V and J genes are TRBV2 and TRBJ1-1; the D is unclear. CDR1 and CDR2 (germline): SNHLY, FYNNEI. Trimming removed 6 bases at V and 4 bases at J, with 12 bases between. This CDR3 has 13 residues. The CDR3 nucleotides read TGTGCCAGCAGCCCCGGCGTCAGCACTGAAGCTTTCTTT. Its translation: CASSPGVSTEAFF.

This CDR3 reads CASSFGVGYNEQFF. DNA for the CDR3: TGTGCCAGCAGTTTCGGGGTCGGCTACAATGAGCAGTTCTTC. The V gene is TRBV28, the J gene TRBJ2-1, with D possibly being TRBD2 (5 bases). The CDR3 loop spans 14 amino acids. The V gene lost 3 bases and the J gene lost 3 bases, with 9 bases spanning the gap. Germline lookup yields CDR1 MDHEN and CDR2 SYDVKM.

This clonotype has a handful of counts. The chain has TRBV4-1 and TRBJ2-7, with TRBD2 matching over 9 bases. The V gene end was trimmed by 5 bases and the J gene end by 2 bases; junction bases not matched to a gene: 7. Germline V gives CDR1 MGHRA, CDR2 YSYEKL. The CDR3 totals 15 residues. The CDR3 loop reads CASSRSSGDPYEQYF. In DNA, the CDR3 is TGCGCCAGCAGCAGATCTAGCGGGGACCCCTACGAGCAGTACTTC.

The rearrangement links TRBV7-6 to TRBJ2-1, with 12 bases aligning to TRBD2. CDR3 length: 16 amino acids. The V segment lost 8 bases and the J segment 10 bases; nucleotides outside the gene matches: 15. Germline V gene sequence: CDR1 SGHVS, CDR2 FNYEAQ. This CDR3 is CASSQGTSGSTGEQFF. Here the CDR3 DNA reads TGTGCCAGCTCGCAGGGGACTAGCGGGTCAACAGGGGAGCAGTTCTTC.

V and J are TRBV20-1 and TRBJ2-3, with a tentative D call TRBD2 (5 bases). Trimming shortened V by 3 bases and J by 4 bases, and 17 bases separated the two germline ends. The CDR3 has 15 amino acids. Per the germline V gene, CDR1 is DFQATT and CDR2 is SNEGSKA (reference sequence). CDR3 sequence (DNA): TGCAGTGCTAGTGCCGGAGGCGGGCGGGCAGATACGCAGTATTTT. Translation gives CSASAGGGRADTQYF.

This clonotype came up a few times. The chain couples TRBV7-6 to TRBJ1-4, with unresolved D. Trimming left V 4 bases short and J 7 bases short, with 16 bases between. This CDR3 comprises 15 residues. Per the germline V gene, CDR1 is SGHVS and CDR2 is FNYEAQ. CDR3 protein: CASSSGPSSGEKLFF. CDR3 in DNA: TGTGCCAGCAGCTCCGGCCCGTCCTCCGGTGAAAAACTGTTTTTT.

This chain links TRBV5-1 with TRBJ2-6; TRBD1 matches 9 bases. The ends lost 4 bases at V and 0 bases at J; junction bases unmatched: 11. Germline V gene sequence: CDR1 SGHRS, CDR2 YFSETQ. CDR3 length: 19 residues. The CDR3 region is CASSIFSGTGNSGANVLTF. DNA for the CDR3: TGCGCCAGCAGCATATTTTCCGGGACAGGGAACTCTGGGGCCAACGTCCTGACTTTC. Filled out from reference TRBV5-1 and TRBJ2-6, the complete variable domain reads KAGVTQTPRYLIKTRGQQVTLSCSPISGHRSVSWYQQTPGQGLQFLFEYFSETQRNKGNFPGRFSGRQFSNSRSEMNVSTLELGDSALYLCASSIFSGTGNSGANVLTFGAGSRLTVL.

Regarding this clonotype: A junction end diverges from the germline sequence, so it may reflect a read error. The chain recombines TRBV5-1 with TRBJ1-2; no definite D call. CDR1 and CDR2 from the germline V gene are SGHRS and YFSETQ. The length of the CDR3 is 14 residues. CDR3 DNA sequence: TGCACCAGCAGCTTGCTGGCAGAGGGATATGGCTACACCTTC. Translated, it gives CTSSLLAEGYGYTF.

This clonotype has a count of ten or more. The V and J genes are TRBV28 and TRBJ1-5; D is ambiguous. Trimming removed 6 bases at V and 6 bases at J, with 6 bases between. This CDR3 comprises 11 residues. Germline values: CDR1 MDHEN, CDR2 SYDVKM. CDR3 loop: CASSRSQPQHF. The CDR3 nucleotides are TGTGCCAGCAGCAGGAGTCAGCCCCAGCATTTT.

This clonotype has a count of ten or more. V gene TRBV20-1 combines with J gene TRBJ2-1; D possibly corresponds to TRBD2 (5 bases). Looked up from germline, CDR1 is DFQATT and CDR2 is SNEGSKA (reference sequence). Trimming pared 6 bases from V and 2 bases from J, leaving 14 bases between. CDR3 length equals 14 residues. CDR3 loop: CSATRFQAYNEQFF. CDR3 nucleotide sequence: TGCAGTGCCACTAGATTTCAGGCCTACAATGAGCAGTTCTTC.

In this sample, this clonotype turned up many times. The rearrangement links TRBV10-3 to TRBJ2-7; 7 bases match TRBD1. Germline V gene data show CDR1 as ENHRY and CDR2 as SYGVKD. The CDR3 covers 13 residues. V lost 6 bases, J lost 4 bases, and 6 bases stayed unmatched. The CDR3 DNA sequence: TGTGCCATCAGCCGGGACAGAGGATACGAGCAGTACTTC. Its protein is CAISRDRGYEQYF.

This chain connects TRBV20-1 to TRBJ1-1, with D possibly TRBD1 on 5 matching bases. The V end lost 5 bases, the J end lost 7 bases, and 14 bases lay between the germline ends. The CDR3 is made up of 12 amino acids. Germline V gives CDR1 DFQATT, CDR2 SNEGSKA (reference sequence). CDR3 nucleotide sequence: TGCAGTGCTCACACACGGGGGTATGAAGCTTTCTTT. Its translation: CSAHTRGYEAFF.